This TCR beta chain was retrieved from a study of blood T cells in healthy people across ages. V lost 4 bases, J lost 9 bases, and 9 bases lay in between. Germline CDR1 SGHAT, CDR2 FQNNGV. The CDR3 contains 11 residues. Next came a second PCR, run for about 7 to 12 cycles, which used a sample-barcoded 5' primer along with a J-beta primer mix. TCRdb reprocessed the 5' RACE reads with MiXCR, giving one entry per CDR3 protein. The sample records roughly 730,000 distinct CDR3 sequences, roughly three fifths being singletons. This receptor was obtained from a man aged 35-49 years in good health. The rearrangement joins TRBV11-2 to TRBJ2-5; D gene ambiguous. Source material: blood. In DNA form, the CDR3 reads TGTGCCAGCAGCTCTGCGCGGTCCCAGTACTTC. The encoded protein is CASSSARSQYF.